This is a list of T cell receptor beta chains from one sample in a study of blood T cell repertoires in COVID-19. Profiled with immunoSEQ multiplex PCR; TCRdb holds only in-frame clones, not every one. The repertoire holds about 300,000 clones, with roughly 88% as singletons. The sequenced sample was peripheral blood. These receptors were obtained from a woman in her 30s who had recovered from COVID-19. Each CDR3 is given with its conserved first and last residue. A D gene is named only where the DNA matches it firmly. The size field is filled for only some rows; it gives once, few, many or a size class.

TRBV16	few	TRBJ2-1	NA	TGTGCCAGCAGCCTTCAATACCGGGACTCCCGTTCCCGGAGCTCCTACAATGAGCAGTTCTTC	CASSLQYRDSRSRSSYNEQFF
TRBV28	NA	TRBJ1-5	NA	TGTGCCAGCAGTTTACCCCCAGGGGCTAGCAATCAGCCCCAGCATTTT	CASSLPPGASNQPQHF
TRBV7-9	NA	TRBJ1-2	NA	TGTGCCAGCAGCGATTCAAGCCTCCATGGCTACACCTTC	CASSDSSLHGYTF
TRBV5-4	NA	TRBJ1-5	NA	TGTGCCAGCAGCTTGTCAGGGGCCAATCAGCCCCAGCATTTT	CASSLSGANQPQHF
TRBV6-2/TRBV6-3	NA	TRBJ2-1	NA	TGTGCCAGCAGTGCGCACAGGGTGAATGAGCAGTTCTTC	CASSAHRVNEQFF
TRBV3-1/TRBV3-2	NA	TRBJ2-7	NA	TGTGCCAGCAGCCAAGAACCGGGAAACTCCTACGAGCAGTACTTC	CASSQEPGNSYEQYF
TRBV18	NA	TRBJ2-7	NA	TGTGCCAGCTCACCACGAACAGCTGCCTACGAGCAGTACTTC	CASSPRTAAYEQYF
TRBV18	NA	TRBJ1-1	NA	TGTGCCAGCTCACCTAATTCGAACACTGAAGCTTTCTTT	CASSPNSNTEAFF
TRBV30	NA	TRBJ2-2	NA	TGTGCCTGGAGCATAGTTTCGGACACCGGGGAGCTGTTTTTT	CAWSIVSDTGELFF
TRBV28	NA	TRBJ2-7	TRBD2	TGTGCCAGCACCCGGCGGGGGGGGGCCATAGGCTACGAGCAGTACTTC	CASTRRGGAIGYEQYF
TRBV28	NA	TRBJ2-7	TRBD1	TGTGCCAGCAGGATAGACAGGGGCAACTACGAGCAGTACTTC	CASRIDRGNYEQYF
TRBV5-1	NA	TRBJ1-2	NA	TGCGCCAGCAGCTCCCAGAGGGGGTATGGCTACACCTTC	CASSSQRGYGYTF
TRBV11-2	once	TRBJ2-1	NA	TGTGCCAGCAGCTTAAACGGGGCCTACAATGAGCAGTTCTTC	CASSLNGAYNEQFF
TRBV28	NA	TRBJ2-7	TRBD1	TGTGCCAGCAGTCCGGCAGATCAACTCAGGGACAGGGATCTGGAGCAGTACTTC	CASSPADQLRDRDLEQYF
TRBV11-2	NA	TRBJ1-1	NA	TGTGCCAGCAGCTTAGGGTCGGGGGAAGCTTTCTTT	CASSLGSGEAFF
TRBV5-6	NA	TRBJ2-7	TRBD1	TGTGCCAGCAGTCAACAGGGGCCCGTTCCCGAGCAGTACTTC	CASSQQGPVPEQYF
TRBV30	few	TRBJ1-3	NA	TGTGCGGCGGGGTCCCCAAGGTCTGGAAACACCATATATTTT	CAAGSPRSGNTIYF
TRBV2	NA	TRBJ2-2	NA	TGTGCCAGCAAGTACGTAGCGGCCGGGGAGCTGTTTTTT	CASKYVAAGELFF
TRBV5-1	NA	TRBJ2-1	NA	TGCGCCAGCAGCCCAACGCCTAGCAATGAGCAGTTCTTC	CASSPTPSNEQFF
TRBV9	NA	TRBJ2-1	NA	TGTGCCAGCAGCGTAGAGCCGGGTTACAATGAGCAGTTCTTC	CASSVEPGYNEQFF
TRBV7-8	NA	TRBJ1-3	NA	TGTGCCAGCAGCTTAGGGCAGGTCTCTGGAAACACCATATATTTT	CASSLGQVSGNTIYF
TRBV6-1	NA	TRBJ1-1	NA	TGTGCCAGCAGTGACCTCTGGGGGGACCGCGGGACTGAAGCTTTCTTT	CASSDLWGDRGTEAFF